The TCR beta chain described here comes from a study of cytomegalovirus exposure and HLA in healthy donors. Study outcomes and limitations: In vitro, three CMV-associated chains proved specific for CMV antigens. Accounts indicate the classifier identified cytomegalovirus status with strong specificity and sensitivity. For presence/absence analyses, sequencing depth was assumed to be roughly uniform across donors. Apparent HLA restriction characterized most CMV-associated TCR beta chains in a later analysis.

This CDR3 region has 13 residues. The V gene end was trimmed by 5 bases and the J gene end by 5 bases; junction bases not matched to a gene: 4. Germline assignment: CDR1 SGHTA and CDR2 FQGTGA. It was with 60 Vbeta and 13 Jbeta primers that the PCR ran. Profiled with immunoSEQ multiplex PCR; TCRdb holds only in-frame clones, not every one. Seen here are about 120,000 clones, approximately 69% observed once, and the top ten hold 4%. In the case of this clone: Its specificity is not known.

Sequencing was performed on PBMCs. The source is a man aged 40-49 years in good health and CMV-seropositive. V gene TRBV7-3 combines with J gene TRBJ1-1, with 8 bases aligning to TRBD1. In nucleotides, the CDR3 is TGTGCCAGCAGCCCAACAGGGGGGACTGAAGCTTTCTTT. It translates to CASSPTGGTEAFF.